Following are 6 T cell receptor beta chains from one sample sequenced in a study of T cell responses to AZD1222 COVID-19 vaccine (TCRdb year 2021). This sample's time point label indicates: baseline before first vaccination. Libraries were built with the immunoSEQ multiplex PCR assay. As stored in TCRdb, this immuneACCESS dataset retains in-frame rearrangements with V and J assigned. A fraction of the clones does not appear; measured against another copy, unresolved V genes explain less than half of the discrepancy, and the remainder lacks a known reason. Counted in this sample were about 130,000 clones; approximately 93% of them appeared once. The ten largest account for about 1% of the sample. Sequenced material: peripheral blood, taken on day 0 of AZD1222 vaccination. Receptors originate from an adult in good health.

This clone was seen a single time. The chain is built from TRBV7-9 and TRBJ1-1; no clear D. V lost 2 bases and J 5 bases, leaving 15 bases between the germline ends. Germline V gene sequence: CDR1 SEHNR, CDR2 FQNEAQ (reference sequence). The CDR3 sequence is 15 residues long. CDR3 amino acids: CASSLNPGSYTEAFF. The CDR3, as DNA: TGTGCCAGCAGCTTAAATCCGGGGTCGTATACTGAAGCTTTCTTT.

The chain has TRBV30 and TRBJ1-1, with D possibly TRBD1 on 5 matching bases. The CDR3 has 12 amino acids. Germline V gene lookup returns CDR1 GTSNPN and CDR2 SVGIG (reference sequence). Trimming left V 4 bases short and J 3 bases short, with 9 bases between. Here the CDR3 reads CAWTGMYTEAFF. The CDR3 coding sequence is TGTGCCTGGACAGGGATGTACACTGAAGCTTTCTTT.

The J gene is TRBJ1-3, the V gene TRBV6-5; TRBD1 matches at 7 bases. This CDR3 comprises 15 residues. J was trimmed by 0 bases and V by 6 bases; bases with no gene match: 5. In germline, CDR1 is MNHEY, CDR2 SVGAGI. The CDR3 is CASRKGQRSGNTIYF. CDR3 in DNA: TGTGCCAGCAGGAAGGGACAGCGCTCTGGAAACACCATATATTTT.

The chain joins TRBV9 to TRBJ1-2; D might be TRBD1 (6 bases). The CDR3 sequence is 13 residues long. Germline V CDR1 and CDR2: SGDLS, YYNGEE. The V end lost 4 bases, the J end lost 6 bases, and 13 bases lay between the germline ends. The DNA for the CDR3 is TGTGCCAGCAGCCCAAACGCAGGGGATGGCTACACCTTC. Protein: CASSPNAGDGYTF. Complete variable domain (other parts from reference TRBV9 and TRBJ1-2): DSGVTQTPKHLITATGQRVTLRCSPRSGDLSVYWYQQSLDQGLQFLIQYYNGEERAKGNILERFSAQQFPDLHSELNLSSLELGDSALYFCASSPNAGDGYTFGSGTRLTVV.

This chain links TRBV18 with TRBJ1-5; D is undetermined. Germline CDR1 and CDR2: KGHSH and LQKENI. The CDR3 spans 14 residues. V dropped 10 bases and J dropped 0 bases, with 13 bases sitting between them. This CDR3 reads CATPRPDSNQPQHF. DNA for the CDR3: TGTGCCACCCCTCGGCCAGATAGCAATCAGCCCCAGCATTTT.

This chain connects TRBV7-9 to TRBJ2-7; D is undetermined. This CDR3 region has 14 residues. Germline V gene lookup returns CDR1 SEHNR and CDR2 FQNEAQ (reference sequence). V was trimmed by 5 bases and J by 2 bases, leaving 13 bases between them. The DNA for the CDR3 is TGTGCCAGCAGCCTAACGTCCAGTCCCTACGAGCAGTACTTC. This gives the protein CASSLTSSPYEQYF.